This T cell receptor (beta chain) was obtained from a study of blood T cell repertoires in COVID-19. About the research overall: The origin of the acute and convalescent COVID-19 samples was the United States, Italy and Spain. In each case, the material was cDNA or gDNA derived from T cells, B-cell-depleted T cells, or PBMCs.

As processed by the authors: For nucleated cells, counts were estimated from reference gene primer amplification. TCRdb's table, derived via immunoSEQ multiplex PCR, lists solely in-frame clones and lacks some. V, J and clone size reflect that table, while D and trimming were determined from the DNA. This table holds about 98,000 clones, 82% found once. V lost 4 bases to trimming and J lost 6 bases, with 19 bases between them. This CDR3 spans 16 amino acids. Germline values: CDR1 KGHDR, CDR2 SFDVKD. The receptor comes from a man between 65 and 85 years old with active or convalescent COVID-19. The sample comprised peripheral blood. The V call is TRBV24-1, the J call TRBJ2-3; weak D call: TRBD2 (7 bases). This CDR3 is CATSDQGRGTEDTQYF. Written as DNA, the CDR3 is TGTGCCACCAGTGACCAGGGGCGGGGGACCGAGGATACGCAGTATTTT.